These 5 T cell receptor beta chains originate from one sample sequenced in a study of STAT5B mutations in CD4+ large granular lymphocyte leukemia. Some clones are missing from TCRdb's copy, which holds only in-frame ones; the method was immunoSEQ multiplex PCR. The sample has around 20,000 clones, roughly 80% seen once. The specimen was CD4+ T cells from blood buffy coats. The receptors originated from a human donor in good health.

The chain recombines TRBV4-3 with TRBJ2-1; 8 nucleotides align to TRBD2. This CDR3 is 15 amino acids long. Germline-derived CDR1 and CDR2 are LGHNA and YSLEER. The J segment lost 2 bases and the V segment lost 5 bases, leaving 5 bases of the junction unmatched. CDR3 sequence reads: CASSAREGAYNEQFF. The CDR3 bases are TGCGCCAGCAGCGCCCGGGAGGGAGCCTACAATGAGCAGTTCTTC.

V is TRBV28 and J is TRBJ1-2, with D maybe TRBD1 (6 bases). V was shortened by 4 bases and J by 8 bases, with 8 bases between the two germline ends. The CDR3 contains 11 residues. CDR1 and CDR2 (germline): MDHEN, SYDVKM. DNA of the CDR3: TGTGCCAGCAGTTCAGGGGTAGGCTACACCTTC. This encodes CASSSGVGYTF.

The chain carries TRBV29-1 and TRBJ1-4, with a possible D match to TRBD1 (5 bases). V was cut by 7 bases and J by 8 bases, with 17 bases left in between. Germline V gene data show CDR1 as SQVTM and CDR2 as ANQGSEA. The CDR3 is made up of 13 amino acids. The CDR3, as DNA: TGCAGCGCAGCCGGGACCCCGGGGGAAAAACTGTTTTTT. Translating gives CSAAGTPGEKLFF. Together with reference TRBV29-1 and TRBJ1-4, the CDR3 gives the full variable domain: SAVISQKPSRDICQRGTSLTIQCQVDSQVTMMFWYRQQPGQSLTLIATANQGSEATYESGFVIDKFPISRPNLTFSTLTVSNMSPEDSSIYLCSAAGTPGEKLFFGSGTQLSVL.

This sequence joins TRBV5-1 and TRBJ2-2; the D gene is possibly TRBD2 (6 bases). The CDR3 is 14 amino acids. Trimming took off 0 bases at V and 5 bases at J, with 8 bases between the two ends. The germline V gene encodes CDR1 SGHRS and CDR2 YFSETQ. The CDR3 bases are TGCGCCAGCAGCTTGGAGGGAGGAACCGGGGAGCTGTTTTTT. It yields the protein CASSLEGGTGELFF.

The V and J genes are TRBV18 and TRBJ1-1; no clear D. The germline V gene has CDR1 KGHSH and CDR2 LQKENI. CDR3 length: 13 residues. Trimming removed 5 bases from V and 5 bases from J, with 12 bases in between. The CDR3 reads CASSFQRETEAFF. In DNA, the CDR3 is TGTGCCAGCTCATTTCAGAGAGAGACTGAAGCTTTCTTT.